What follows are 20 T cell receptor beta chains derived from one specimen sequenced in a study of T cell responses to AZD1222 COVID-19 vaccine (dated by TCRdb to about 2021). The time point label here, explained by the study, means: baseline before first vaccination. The treatment or condition label, as the study defines it: meningococcal conjugate vaccine given as trial control. Libraries were built with the immunoSEQ multiplex PCR assay. In TCRdb, the immuneACCESS table is reduced to in-frame sequences with V and J assigned. These tables do not hold every clone; where another copy was compared, an unresolved V gene accounts for under half, and the others remain unexplained. The sample table contains 130,000 or so clones; only one count was recorded for approximately 93% of them. The biggest ten clones account for over 0.85% of the sample. Sequencing was performed on peripheral blood, taken on day 0 of MenACWY control vaccination. The receptors come from an adult in good health.

This chain links TRBV5-6 with TRBJ2-7; D ambiguous. CDR3 length: 13 residues. The V end lost 0 bases, the J end lost 3 bases, and 7 bases lay between the germline ends. CDR1 and CDR2 (germline): SGHDT, YYEEEE. The CDR3 is CASSLGSSYEQYF. The CDR3 region has the DNA TGTGCCAGCAGCTTGGGTAGCAGCTACGAGCAGTACTTC.

This chain uses TRBV5-8 with TRBJ1-2; D unresolved. Germline values: CDR1 SGHTS, CDR2 YDEGEE. The CDR3 length is 12 residues. Between the trimmed V and J ends, which lost 0 bases and 8 bases, there was a span of 8 bases. CDR3: CASSLDTGGYTF. The CDR3 DNA sequence: TGTGCCAGCAGCTTGGATACGGGAGGCTACACCTTC.

The chain combines TRBV9 with TRBJ1-3, with D possibly matching TRBD1 (5 bases). Looked up from germline, CDR1 is SGDLS and CDR2 is YYNGEE. Trimming took 3 bases from V and 7 from J, leaving 8 bases between them. The CDR3 runs to 12 residues. This chain's CDR3 is CASSAPGNTIYF. The CDR3 coding sequence is TGTGCCAGCAGCGCCCCAGGGAACACCATATATTTT.

This chain links TRBV6-2 or TRBV6-3 with TRBJ1-1; D remains unclear. From germline, CDR1 is MNHEY and CDR2 SVGEGT. The CDR3 has 12 residues. V gave up 5 bases and J gave up 3 bases, with 7 bases separating them. The CDR3 DNA reads as TGTGCCAGCAGTCAGACGCACACTGAAGCTTTCTTT. Translating gives CASSQTHTEAFF.

The rearrangement links TRBV5-4 to TRBJ2-1; a possible D gene is TRBD1 (5 bases). Trimming removed 6 bases at V and 6 bases at J, with 16 bases between. The CDR3 is made up of 14 amino acids. CDR1 SGHNT and CDR2 YYREEE come from the germline V gene (reference sequence). CDR3 residues: CASTHVRVGNEQFF. In DNA, the CDR3 is TGTGCCAGCACCCATGTCAGGGTGGGCAATGAGCAGTTCTTC.

The chain uses TRBV6-2 or TRBV6-3 and TRBJ2-7, with unresolved D. Trimming took off 2 bases at V and 1 base at J, with 6 bases between the two ends. There are 13 residues in the CDR3. Germline CDR1 is MNHEY and CDR2 is SVGEGT. CDR3 sequence (DNA): TGTGCCAGCAGTTACGGATGGTCCTACGAGCAGTACTTC. Amino acid sequence: CASSYGWSYEQYF.

The genes are TRBV10-3 and TRBJ1-1; 9 nucleotides line up with TRBD1. V was pared by 3 bases and J by 8 bases, with 4 bases of the junction left unmatched. The CDR3 spans 13 residues. Germline CDR1 reads ENHRY; CDR2 reads SYGVKD. The DNA of the CDR3 is TGTGCCATCAGTGAAACCGGGACAGGGGAAGCTTTCTTT. It translates to CAISETGTGEAFF.

The chain links TRBV28 to TRBJ1-1; D gene ambiguous. CDR3 length: 16 amino acids. Germline CDR1 is MDHEN and CDR2 is SYDVKM. V was shortened by 5 bases and J by 0 bases, with 16 bases between the two germline ends. Here the CDR3 reads CASSPSVPGLNTEAFF. The CDR3 nucleotides read TGTGCCAGCAGTCCGTCAGTCCCGGGCCTGAACACTGAAGCTTTCTTT.

The chain carries TRBV7-8 and TRBJ2-3; D is unclear. Trimming removed 5 bases at V and 5 bases at J, with 11 bases between. The CDR3 runs 13 residues. CDR1 is SGHVS and CDR2 is FQNEAQ in the germline V gene. The CDR3 DNA follows: TGTGCCAGCAGCCACTTTGCGCAAGATACGCAGTATTTT. This translates into CASSHFAQDTQYF.

This chain uses TRBV6-2 or TRBV6-3 with TRBJ1-2; 8 positions match TRBD1. Germline CDR1 is MNHEY and CDR2 is SVGEGT. The V and J ends lost 2 bases and 4 bases, in that order; junction bases with no gene match: 6. There are 15 residues in the CDR3. The CDR3 bases are TGTGCCAGCAGTTACGCGGCAGGGGGCATCTATGGCTACACCTTC. Protein product: CASSYAAGGIYGYTF.

This clone has a handful of counts. The chain carries TRBV28 and TRBJ2-7; possibly TRBD1 for D (5 bases). Germline V lookup: CDR1 MDHEN, CDR2 SYDVKM. Trimming left V 2 bases short and J 2 bases short, with 10 bases between. The length of the CDR3 is 14 residues. This CDR3 is CASSLLRAAYEQYF. DNA for the CDR3: TGTGCCAGCAGTTTACTCAGGGCGGCCTACGAGCAGTACTTC.

This chain joins TRBV6-5 and TRBJ1-1; 12 bases agree with TRBD1. Germline loops: CDR1 MNHEY, CDR2 SVGAGI. The ends lost 4 bases at V and 11 bases at J; junction bases unmatched: 14. This CDR3 spans 16 amino acids. CDR3 sequence (DNA): TGTGCCAGCAGTTCTCCCCGGGACAGGGGGCGCGATATGGCTTTCTTT. This translates into CASSSPRDRGRDMAFF.

J is TRBJ1-2 and V is TRBV7-9; 7 positions agree with TRBD1. The V segment lost 5 bases and the J segment 5 bases; nucleotides outside the gene matches: 5. This CDR3 contains 13 residues. Looked up from germline, CDR1 is SEHNR and CDR2 is FQNEAQ (reference sequence). This CDR3 is CASSLQGKYGYTF. The CDR3 DNA is TGTGCCAGCAGCCTACAGGGGAAATATGGCTACACCTTC.

CDR3 nucleotides: TGCGCCAGCAGTAATAGACAGGGGGCTGACGTCCTGACTTTC. This translates into CASSNRQGADVLTF. This chain links TRBV10-1 with TRBJ2-6; TRBD1 matches 10 bases. The CDR3 extends over 14 amino acids. The V gene end was trimmed by 5 bases and the J gene end by 11 bases; junction bases not matched to a gene: 6. Germline V gene data show CDR1 as WNHNN and CDR2 as SYGVQD (reference sequence).

The J gene is TRBJ1-2, the V gene TRBV10-3; 7 bases map to TRBD1. The trim removed 7 bases at V and 4 bases at J, leaving 6 bases unmatched. The CDR3 runs 13 residues. The V gene's germline CDR1 is ENHRY and CDR2 SYGVKD. The CDR3 coding sequence is TGTGCCATCACTACAGACAGGGCCTATGGCTACACCTTC. This encodes CAITTDRAYGYTF.

The chain combines TRBV5-4 with TRBJ1-4; 7 bases agree with TRBD1. This CDR3 comprises 14 residues. Trimming took 4 bases from V and 6 from J; bases not matched to a gene: 6. Germline loops: CDR1 SGHNT, CDR2 YYREEE (reference sequence). CDR3 amino acids: CASSAQGVDEKLFF. CDR3 nucleotides: TGTGCCAGCAGCGCGCAGGGGGTCGATGAAAAACTGTTTTTT. The entire variable domain, with the rest obtained from reference TRBV5-4 and TRBJ1-4, is as follows: ETGVTQSPTHLIKTRGQQVTLRCSSQSGHNTVSWYQQALGQGPQFIFQYYREEENGRGNFPPRFSGLQFPNYSSELNVNALELDDSALYLCASSAQGVDEKLFFGSGTQLSVL.

CDR3 in amino acids: CASSLGRQGVSGLCNQPQHF. The CDR3 DNA reads as TGTGCCAGCAGCTTAGGCCGGCAGGGGGTAAGTGGGCTGTGCAATCAGCCCCAGCATTTT. The chain links TRBV13 to TRBJ1-5; 7 positions agree with TRBD1. The germline V gene encodes CDR1 PRHDT and CDR2 FYEKMQ (reference sequence). The CDR3 has 20 amino acids. V trimming: 0 bases; J trimming: 2 bases; junction bases outside the gene matches: 16. The whole variable domain, remainder taken from reference TRBV13 and TRBJ1-5, is AAGVIQSPRHLIKEKRETATLKCYPIPRHDTVYWYQQGPGQDPQFLISFYEKMQSDKGSIPDRFSAQQFSDYHSELNMSSLELGDSALYFCASSLGRQGVSGLCNQPQHFGDGTRLSIL.

This chain links TRBV9 with TRBJ2-7; the match to TRBD2 covers 8 bases. This CDR3 is built from 15 residues. With V trimmed by 0 bases and J by 3 bases, 5 bases remained unmatched. Germline loops: CDR1 SGDLS, CDR2 YYNGEE. The DNA of the CDR3 is TGTGCCAGCAGCGTAGGGGGAGCGGGAGTCTACGAGCAGTACTTC. Protein sequence: CASSVGGAGVYEQYF.

This sequence joins TRBV6-2 or TRBV6-3 and TRBJ1-6; the D is unclear. V lost 0 bases and J 0 bases, leaving 12 bases between the germline ends. The CDR3 loop spans 18 amino acids. CDR1 and CDR2 from the germline V gene are MNHEY and SVGEGT. DNA of the CDR3: TGTGCCAGCAGTTACTCTACGGTGAAGGGCTCCTATAATTCACCCCTCCACTTT. As protein: CASSYSTVKGSYNSPLHF.

The rearrangement uses TRBV5-4 and TRBJ1-6; D is undetermined. The germline V gene encodes CDR1 SGHNT and CDR2 YYREEE (reference sequence). The V end lost 4 bases, the J end lost 6 bases, and 23 bases lay between the germline ends. The CDR3 has 18 residues. The CDR3 spells CASSARAGPLAFNSPLHF. The CDR3 DNA reads TGTGCCAGCAGCGCACGGGCCGGTCCTCTCGCTTTTAATTCACCCCTCCACTTT.